A few counts support the clone carrying this TCR beta chain. Preparation of the TCRbeta library used unique molecular identifiers. TCRdb reanalysed the PCR reads using MiXCR and keeps one entry per CDR3 protein. Here the sample spans some 640,000 distinct CDR3 sequences, approximately 16% being singletons. The data originate from a study of T-cell reconstitution after alpha-beta-depleted transplantation in children. Germline-derived CDR1 and CDR2 are MNHNS and SASEGT. The CDR3 loop spans 15 amino acids. V shed 6 bases, J shed 2 bases, and the junction held 4 bases outside the gene matches. The TCR sequence derives from a human donor who donated a stem cell graft to a child with acute myeloid leukemia. Sequenced here: PBMCs from the stem cell graft donor, sampled from the stem cell graft. J is TRBJ1-6 and V is TRBV6-1; the match to TRBD1 covers 7 bases. Written as DNA, the CDR3 is TGTGCCAGCAGCCTCGGACAGGCCTATAATTCACCCCTCCACTTT. Residues: CASSLGQAYNSPLHF.